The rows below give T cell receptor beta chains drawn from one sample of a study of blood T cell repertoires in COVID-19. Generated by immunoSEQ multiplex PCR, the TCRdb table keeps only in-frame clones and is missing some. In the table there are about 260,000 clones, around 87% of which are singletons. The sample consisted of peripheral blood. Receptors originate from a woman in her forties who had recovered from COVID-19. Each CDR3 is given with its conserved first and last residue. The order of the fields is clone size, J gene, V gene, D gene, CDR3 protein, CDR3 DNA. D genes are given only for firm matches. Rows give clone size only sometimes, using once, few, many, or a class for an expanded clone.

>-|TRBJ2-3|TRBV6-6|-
CASSYVRQLFTDTQYF
TGTGCCAGCAGTTACGTGAGACAGCTTTTCACAGATACGCAGTATTTT
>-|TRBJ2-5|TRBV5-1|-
CASSLEGLETQYF
TGCGCCAGCAGCTTAGAGGGACTAGAGACCCAGTACTTC
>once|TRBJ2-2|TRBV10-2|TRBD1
CASTHGTGVTGELFF
TGCGCCAGCACCCACGGGACAGGGGTCACCGGGGAGCTGTTTTTT
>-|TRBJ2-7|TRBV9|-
CASSVGQAYGEQYF
TGTGCCAGCAGCGTAGGACAGGCTTACGGCGAGCAGTACTTC
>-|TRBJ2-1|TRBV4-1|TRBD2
CASSRAAGNEQFF
TGCGCCAGCAGTCGGGCAGCGGGGAATGAGCAGTTCTTC
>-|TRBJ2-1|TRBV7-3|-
CASSLMRRGRDEQFF
TGTGCCAGCAGCTTAATGCGGAGGGGGCGGGATGAGCAGTTCTTC
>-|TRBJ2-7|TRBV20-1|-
CSASGRIGEQYF
TGCAGTGCTAGTGGAAGAATCGGGGAGCAGTACTTC
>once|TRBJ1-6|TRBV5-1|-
CASKQDSRNSPLHF
TGCGCCAGCAAGCAAGACAGTAGGAATTCACCCCTCCACTTT
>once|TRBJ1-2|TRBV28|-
CASSVPGGSGYTF
TGTGCCAGCAGTGTGCCTGGGGGCTCGGGCTACACCTTC
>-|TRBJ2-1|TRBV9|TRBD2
CASSDSGGFSYNEQFF
TGTGCCAGCAGCGATAGCGGGGGGTTCTCCTACAATGAGCAGTTCTTC
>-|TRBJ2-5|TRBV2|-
CASRGGETQYF
TGTGCCAGCAGAGGGGGAGAGACCCAGTACTTC
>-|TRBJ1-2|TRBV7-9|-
CASSLGAGDGYTF
TGTGCCAGCAGCTTAGGGGCAGGGGATGGCTACACCTTC
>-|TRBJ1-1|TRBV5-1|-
CASSLTAVNTEAFF
TGCGCCAGCAGCTTGACAGCAGTCAACACTGAAGCTTTCTTT
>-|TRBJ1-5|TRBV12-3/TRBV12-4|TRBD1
CASSTQGGQPQHF
TGTGCCAGCAGTACCCAGGGGGGTCAGCCCCAGCATTTT
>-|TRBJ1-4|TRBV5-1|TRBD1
CASSLQGVGDNEKLFF
TGCGCCAGCAGCCTACAGGGGGTAGGGGATAATGAAAAACTGTTTTTT
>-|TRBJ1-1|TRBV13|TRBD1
CASSAGQGRTTEAFF
TGTGCCAGCAGCGCCGGACAGGGGCGCACCACTGAAGCTTTCTTT
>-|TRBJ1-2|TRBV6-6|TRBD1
CASRSGQDFYTF
TGTGCCAGCAGGTCGGGACAGGACTTTTACACCTTC
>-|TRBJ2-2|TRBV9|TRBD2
CASSASSGGAPGELFF
TGTGCCAGCAGCGCGTCTAGCGGGGGGGCTCCCGGGGAGCTGTTTTTT
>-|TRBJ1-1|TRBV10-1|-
CASNQGGLRNTEAFF
TGCGCCAGCAATCAGGGAGGGCTAAGGAACACTGAAGCTTTCTTT
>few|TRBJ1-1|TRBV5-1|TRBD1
CASSLGRGDTEAFF
TGCGCCAGCAGCTTGGGCAGGGGGGACACTGAAGCTTTCTTT
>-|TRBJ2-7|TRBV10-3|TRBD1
CAITMDRDYEQYF
TGTGCCATCACAATGGACAGGGACTACGAGCAGTACTTC
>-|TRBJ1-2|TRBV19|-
CASSAAADGYGYTF
TGTGCCAGTAGTGCGGCCGCGGATGGCTATGGCTACACCTTC
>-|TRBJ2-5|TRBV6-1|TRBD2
CASSGGVTGGKETQYF
TGTGCCAGCAGTGGAGGGGTTACGGGGGGGAAAGAGACCCAGTACTTC
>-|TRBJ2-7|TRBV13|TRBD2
CASSEGLGHYEQYF
TGTGCCAGCAGCGAGGGACTAGGGCACTACGAGCAGTACTTC
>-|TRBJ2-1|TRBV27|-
CASTTGAGGNEQFF
TGTGCCAGCACAACGGGGGCAGGGGGCAATGAGCAGTTCTTC
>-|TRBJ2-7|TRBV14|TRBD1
CASSPPHHRGVYEQYF
TGTGCCAGCAGCCCCCCACATCACAGGGGGGTCTACGAGCAGTACTTC
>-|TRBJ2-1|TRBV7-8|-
CASSWPGSPRYNEQFF
TGTGCCAGCAGCTGGCCAGGTTCTCCCCGCTACAATGAGCAGTTCTTC
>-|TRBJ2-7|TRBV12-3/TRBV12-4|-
CASSLNGPYEQYF
TGTGCCAGCAGTTTAAATGGGCCCTACGAGCAGTACTTC
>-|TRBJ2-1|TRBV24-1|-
CATSEGSTIEQFF
TGTGCCACCAGTGAGGGCTCGACAATTGAGCAGTTCTTC
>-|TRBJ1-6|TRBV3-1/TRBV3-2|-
CASSPRHTVEALHF
TGTGCCAGCAGCCCCCGACACACCGTGGAGGCCCTCCACTTT
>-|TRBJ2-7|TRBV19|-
CASSIGRLTSYEQYF
TGTGCCAGTAGTATAGGCAGGCTTACCTCCTACGAGCAGTACTTC
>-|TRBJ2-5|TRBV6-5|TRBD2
CASSRLAGEETQYF
TGTGCCAGCAGCCGACTAGCGGGAGAAGAGACCCAGTACTTC
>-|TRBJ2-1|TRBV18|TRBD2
CASSPTSGGTYNEQFF
TGTGCCAGCTCACCGACTAGCGGGGGTACCTACAATGAGCAGTTCTTC
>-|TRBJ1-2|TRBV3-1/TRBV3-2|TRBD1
CASSLQGPEDGYTF
TGTGCCAGCAGCCTACAGGGGCCAGAGGATGGCTACACCTTC
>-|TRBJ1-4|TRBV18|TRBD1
CASSPEDRGFRTNEKLFF
TGTGCCAGCTCACCAGAAGACAGGGGATTCCGTACTAATGAAAAACTGTTTTTT
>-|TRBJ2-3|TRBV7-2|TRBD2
CASSLLLAGGTDTQYF
TGTGCCAGCAGCTTATTACTAGCGGGGGGCACAGATACGCAGTATTTT
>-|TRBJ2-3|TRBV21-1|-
CASSKYRSERGGAWTDTQYF
TGTGCCAGCAGCAAATACCGGTCCGAAAGGGGGGGGGCGTGGACAGATACGCAGTATTTT
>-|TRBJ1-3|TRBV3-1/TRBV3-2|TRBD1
CASTQGQGSGNTIYF
TGTGCCAGCACCCAAGGACAGGGCTCTGGAAACACCATATATTTT
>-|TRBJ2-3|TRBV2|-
CASSVMETGQDTQYF
TGTGCCAGCAGTGTCATGGAGACAGGTCAAGATACGCAGTATTTT
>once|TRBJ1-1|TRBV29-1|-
CSVLGLAEAFF
TGCAGCGTTCTGGGACTGGCTGAAGCTTTCTTT